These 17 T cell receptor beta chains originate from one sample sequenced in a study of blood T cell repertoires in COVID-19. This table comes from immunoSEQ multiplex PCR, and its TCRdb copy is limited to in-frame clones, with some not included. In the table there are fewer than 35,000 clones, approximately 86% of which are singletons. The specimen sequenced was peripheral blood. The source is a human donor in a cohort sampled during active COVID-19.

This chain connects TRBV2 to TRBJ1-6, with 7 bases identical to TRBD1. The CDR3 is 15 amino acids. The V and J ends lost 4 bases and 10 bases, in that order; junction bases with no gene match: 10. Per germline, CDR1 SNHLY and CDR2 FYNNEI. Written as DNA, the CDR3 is TGTGCCAGCAGTGGATCAGGGGGAAACCGATCACCCCTCCACTTT. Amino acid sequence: CASSGSGGNRSPLHF.

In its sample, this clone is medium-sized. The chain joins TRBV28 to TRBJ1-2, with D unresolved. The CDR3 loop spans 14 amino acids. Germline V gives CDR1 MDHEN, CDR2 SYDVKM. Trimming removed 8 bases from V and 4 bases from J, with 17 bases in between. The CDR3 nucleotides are TGTGCCAGCCTCAAGTCTCCCCCTAGCTATGGCTACACCTTC. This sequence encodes CASLKSPPSYGYTF.

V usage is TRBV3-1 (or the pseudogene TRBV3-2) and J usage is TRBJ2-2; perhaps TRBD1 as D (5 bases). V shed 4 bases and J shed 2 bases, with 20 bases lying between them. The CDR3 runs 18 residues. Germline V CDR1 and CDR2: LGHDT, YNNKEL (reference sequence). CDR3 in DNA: TGTGCCAGCAGCCGCGCCGGGCAGGGTGGGATTAACACCGGGGAGCTGTTTTTT. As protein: CASSRAGQGGINTGELFF.

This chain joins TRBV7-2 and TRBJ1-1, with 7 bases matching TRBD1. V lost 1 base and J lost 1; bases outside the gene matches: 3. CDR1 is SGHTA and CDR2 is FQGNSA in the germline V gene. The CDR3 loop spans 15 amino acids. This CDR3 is CASSLGDRKNTEAFF. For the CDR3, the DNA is TGTGCCAGCAGCTTAGGGGACAGAAAGAACACTGAAGCTTTCTTT.

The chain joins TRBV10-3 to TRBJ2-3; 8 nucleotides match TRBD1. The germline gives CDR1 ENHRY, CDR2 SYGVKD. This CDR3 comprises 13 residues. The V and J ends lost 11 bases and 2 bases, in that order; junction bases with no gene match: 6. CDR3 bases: TGTGCCGTCACAGGGGGTAACACAGATACGCAGTATTTT. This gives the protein CAVTGGNTDTQYF.

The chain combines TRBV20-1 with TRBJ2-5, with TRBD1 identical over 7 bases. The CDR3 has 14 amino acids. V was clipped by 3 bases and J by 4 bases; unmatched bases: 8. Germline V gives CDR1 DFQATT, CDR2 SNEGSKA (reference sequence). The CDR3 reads CSASSAGGRETQYF. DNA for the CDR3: TGCAGTGCTAGTTCGGCAGGGGGACGAGAGACCCAGTACTTC.

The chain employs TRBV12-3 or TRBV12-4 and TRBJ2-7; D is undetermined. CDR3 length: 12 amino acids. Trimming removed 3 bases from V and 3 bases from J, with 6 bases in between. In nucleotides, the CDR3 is TGTGCCAGCAGTTTGGCAGACTACGAGCAGTACTTC. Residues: CASSLADYEQYF.

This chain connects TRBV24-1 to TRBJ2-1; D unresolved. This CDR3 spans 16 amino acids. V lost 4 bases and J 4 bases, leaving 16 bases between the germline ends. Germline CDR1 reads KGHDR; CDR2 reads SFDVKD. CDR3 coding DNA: TGTGCCACCAGTGAACACACAGATTCCGCGTACAATGAGCAGTTCTTC. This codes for CATSEHTDSAYNEQFF.

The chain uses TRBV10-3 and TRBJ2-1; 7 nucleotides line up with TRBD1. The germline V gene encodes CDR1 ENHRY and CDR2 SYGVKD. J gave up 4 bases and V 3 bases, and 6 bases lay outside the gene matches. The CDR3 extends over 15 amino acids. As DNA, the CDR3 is TGTGCCATCAGTGAAGGGACAGTTATTTACAATGAGCAGTTCTTC. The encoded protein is CAISEGTVIYNEQFF.

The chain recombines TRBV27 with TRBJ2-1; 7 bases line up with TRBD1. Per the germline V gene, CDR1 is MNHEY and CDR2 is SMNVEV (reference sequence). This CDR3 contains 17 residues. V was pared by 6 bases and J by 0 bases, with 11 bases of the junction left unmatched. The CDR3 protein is CASRGQILVSSYNEQFF. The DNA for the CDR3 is TGTGCCAGCAGGGGACAGATATTGGTAAGCTCCTACAATGAGCAGTTCTTC.

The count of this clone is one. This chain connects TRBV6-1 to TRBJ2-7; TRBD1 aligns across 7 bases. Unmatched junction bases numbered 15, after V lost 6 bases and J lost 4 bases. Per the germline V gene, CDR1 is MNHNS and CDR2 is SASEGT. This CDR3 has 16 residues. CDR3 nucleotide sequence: TGTGCCAGCAGCGAAATACAGGGGTCCCACCATTACGAGCAGTACTTC. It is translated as CASSEIQGSHHYEQYF.

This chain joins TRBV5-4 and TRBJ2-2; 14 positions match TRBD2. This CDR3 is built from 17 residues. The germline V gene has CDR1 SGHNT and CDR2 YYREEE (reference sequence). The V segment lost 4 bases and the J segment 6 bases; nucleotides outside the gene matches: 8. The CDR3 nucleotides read TGTGCCAGCAGCCAGGGACTAGCGGGGGATTTCCCCGGGGAGCTGTTTTTT. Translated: CASSQGLAGDFPGELFF.

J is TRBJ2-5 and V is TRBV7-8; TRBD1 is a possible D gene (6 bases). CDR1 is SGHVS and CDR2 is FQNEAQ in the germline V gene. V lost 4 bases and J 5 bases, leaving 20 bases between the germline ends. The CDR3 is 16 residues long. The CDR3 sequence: CASSSLTGRGIETQYF. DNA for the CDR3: TGTGCCAGCAGCTCCCTTACGGGCAGGGGCATTGAGACCCAGTACTTC.

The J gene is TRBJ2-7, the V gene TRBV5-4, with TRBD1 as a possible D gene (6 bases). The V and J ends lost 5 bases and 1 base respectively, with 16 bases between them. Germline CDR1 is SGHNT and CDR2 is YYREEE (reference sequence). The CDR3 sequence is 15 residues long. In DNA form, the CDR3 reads TGTGCCAGCAGATACGACAGGATGACATCCTACGAGCAGTACTTC. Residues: CASRYDRMTSYEQYF.

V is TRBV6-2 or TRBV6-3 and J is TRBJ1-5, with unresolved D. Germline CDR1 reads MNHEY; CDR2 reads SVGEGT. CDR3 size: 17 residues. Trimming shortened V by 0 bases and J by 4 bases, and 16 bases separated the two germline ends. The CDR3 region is CASSYSLPGIPNQPQHF. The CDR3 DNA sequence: TGTGCCAGCAGTTACTCTCTTCCCGGGATCCCGAATCAGCCCCAGCATTTT.

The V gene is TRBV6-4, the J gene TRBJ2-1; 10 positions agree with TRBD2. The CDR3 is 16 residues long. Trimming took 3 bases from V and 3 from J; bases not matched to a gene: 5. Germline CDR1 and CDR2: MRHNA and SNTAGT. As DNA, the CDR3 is TGTGCCAGCAGTGAACAGGGGACTAGCGTCTACAATGAGCAGTTCTTC. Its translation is CASSEQGTSVYNEQFF.

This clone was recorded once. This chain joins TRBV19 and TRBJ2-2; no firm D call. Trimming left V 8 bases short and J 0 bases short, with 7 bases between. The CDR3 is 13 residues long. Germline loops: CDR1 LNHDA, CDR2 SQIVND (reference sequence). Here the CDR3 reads CASGLPNTGELFF. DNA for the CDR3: TGTGCCAGTGGGCTCCCGAACACCGGGGAGCTGTTTTTT.